This TCR beta chain was sequenced for a study of T cells in Graves' hyperthyroidism and ophthalmopathy. About the study: Peripheral blood was collected at initial diagnosis, before any treatment. Study results and limitations: Using 13 V-J features, a model discriminated ophthalmopathy from stable hyperthyroidism. Most thyroid clonotypes expanded above 0.001 were also detected in blood.

V was pared by 6 bases and J by 6 bases, with 18 bases between. Germline CDR1 and CDR2: LNHDA and SQIVND (reference sequence). The CDR3 sequence is 14 residues long. Orbital computed tomography, thyroid ultrasound, serum thyroxine and TRAb, and clinical symptoms together informed the diagnoses. This clonotype came up a few times. Antigen unknown. TCR beta CDR3 region amplification was performed from RNA transcripts. Initially, a first-round RT-PCR of the TCR CDR3 employed the HTBI primer set. MiXCR, applied by TCRdb to the multiplex PCR reads, yields one record per CDR3 protein. The sample has some 720,000 distinct CDR3 sequences, around 17% seen once.

Sequenced: blood. The receptor was isolated from a man aged 18 to 35 with Graves' hyperthyroidism. This chain joins TRBV19 and TRBJ2-7, with a tentative D call TRBD2 (6 bases). The CDR3 DNA reads TGTGCCAGTAGCTTAGCGGAAACCCCCTTCGAGCAGTACTTC. It encodes CASSLAETPFEQYF.